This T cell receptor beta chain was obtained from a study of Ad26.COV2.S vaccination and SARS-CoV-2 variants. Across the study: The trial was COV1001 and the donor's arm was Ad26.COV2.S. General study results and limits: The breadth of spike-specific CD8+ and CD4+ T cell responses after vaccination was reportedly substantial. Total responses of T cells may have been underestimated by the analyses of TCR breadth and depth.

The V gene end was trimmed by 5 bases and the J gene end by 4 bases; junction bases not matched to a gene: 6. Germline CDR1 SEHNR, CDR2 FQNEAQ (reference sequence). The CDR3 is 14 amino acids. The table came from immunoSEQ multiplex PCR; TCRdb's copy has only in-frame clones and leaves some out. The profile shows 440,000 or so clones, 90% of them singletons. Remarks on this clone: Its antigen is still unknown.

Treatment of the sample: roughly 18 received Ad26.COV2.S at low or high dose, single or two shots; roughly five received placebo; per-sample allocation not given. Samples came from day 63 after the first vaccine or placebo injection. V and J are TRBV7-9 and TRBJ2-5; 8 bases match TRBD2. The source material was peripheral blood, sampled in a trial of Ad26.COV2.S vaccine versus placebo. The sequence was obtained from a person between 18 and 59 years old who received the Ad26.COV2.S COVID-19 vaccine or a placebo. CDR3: CASSTGLVPETQYF. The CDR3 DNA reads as TGTGCCAGCAGCACGGGACTAGTCCCAGAGACCCAGTACTTC.